This entry is about one T cell receptor beta chain. What antigen it recognizes has not been identified. No base quality values were provided; no much bigger clone lies one nucleotide off. The immunoSEQ Assay, a bias-controlled multiplex PCR, was used to amplify TCRbeta CDR3 regions from genomic DNA. As for the authors' bioinformatics: Nucleated cell counts per sample were estimated from amplification of reference gene primers within the assay. Sequence reads were collapsed and filtered to measure the absolute abundance of every unique TCRbeta CDR3 rearrangement. Productive Simpson clonality was computed per sample as the square root of Simpson's diversity index over productive rearrangements. The clones in this table, taken by TCRdb from immuneACCESS, are in-frame only. Not every clone is retained; where verified, under half of the shortfall comes from an unresolved V gene, and the cause of the rest is unknown. The V and J calls and clone size were taken over from that table, and D and trimming were inferred from the DNA. This sample holds around 62,000 clones; roughly 85% were observed only once. Clones ranked in the top ten supply approximately 23% of the sample.

This sample was included in a study of blood T cell repertoires in COVID-19 (dated by TCRdb to the early 2020s). Describing the broader study: The collaborator samples originated in the United States, Italy and Spain and spanned the acute and convalescent phases of COVID-19. The material from the prospective study consisted of cDNA or gDNA derived from T cells, B-cell-depleted T cells, or PBMCs. The dataset comprised deeply sampled blood TCRbeta repertoires from subjects exposed to, actively infected with, or recovered from COVID-19. A freely available public database, intended as a resource for researchers studying the immune response to SARS-CoV-2, is where the repertoires were released. Samples were obtained from the ongoing ImmuneRACE study (first 160 participants) and from 1,254 subjects provided by 6 global collaborators. Sample metadata almost always included a de-identified subject ID, COVID-19 status, age in years and sex. HLA class I and class II types, where available, came from metadata supplied by the sample provider rather than from assay-based typing. The paper as a whole reports these results and caveats: How much clinical and demographic metadata was included differed by source and by participant, and the metadata was provided uncurated.

Counted from cysteine to phenylalanine, this CDR3 has 18 amino acids. Only CDR3 DNA remains: 54 bases, in frame from the first base. Sequences SGHRS (CDR1) and YFSETQ (CDR2) are obtained from the germline V gene. The trim is 4 bases for V and 2 bases for J, with a gap of 23 bases between the germline ends. Each collaborating institution followed its own protocols to collect whole blood in K2EDTA tubes. For TCRbeta analysis, collaborators shipped samples in one of three forms: frozen whole blood, isolated PBMCs, or DNA extracted from either of those sample types. The sequence joins TRBV5-1 to TRBJ2-3; D gene: possibly TRBD2, on 5 matching bases. Sequencing was performed on peripheral blood. The TCR comes from a man in his forties or fifties with acute or convalescent COVID-19. The DNA reads as follows: TGCGCCAGCAGCATTACTACCCCCCGGGGAGCTCTCACAGATACGCAGTATTTT. The resulting protein is CASSITTPRGALTDTQYF.